This T cell receptor beta chain was observed in a study of T cell responses to AZD1222 COVID-19 vaccine. Study findings and constraints: White British people made up most donors, females outnumbered males, and clonal diversity was possibly underestimated.

Assay used: immunoSEQ multiplex PCR; TCRdb lists only in-frame clones, some missing. This sample has tens of thousands of clones; around nine tenths occur once, and the top ten carry less than 5.5%. Germline CDR1 is SGHNT and CDR2 is YYREEE (reference sequence). Trimming shortened V by 5 bases and J by 3 bases, and 14 bases separated the two germline ends. The CDR3 runs 14 residues. Remarks on this clone: As yet, its antigen is unknown.

V and J are TRBV5-4 and TRBJ2-5; either TRBD1 or TRBD2 may supply D (6 bases each). The receptor was derived from an adult in good health. Sequencing used peripheral blood, obtained on day 0 of MenACWY control vaccination. CDR3: CASRAGHIKETQYF. Here the CDR3 DNA reads TGTGCCAGCAGGGCGGGACATATCAAAGAGACCCAGTACTTC.